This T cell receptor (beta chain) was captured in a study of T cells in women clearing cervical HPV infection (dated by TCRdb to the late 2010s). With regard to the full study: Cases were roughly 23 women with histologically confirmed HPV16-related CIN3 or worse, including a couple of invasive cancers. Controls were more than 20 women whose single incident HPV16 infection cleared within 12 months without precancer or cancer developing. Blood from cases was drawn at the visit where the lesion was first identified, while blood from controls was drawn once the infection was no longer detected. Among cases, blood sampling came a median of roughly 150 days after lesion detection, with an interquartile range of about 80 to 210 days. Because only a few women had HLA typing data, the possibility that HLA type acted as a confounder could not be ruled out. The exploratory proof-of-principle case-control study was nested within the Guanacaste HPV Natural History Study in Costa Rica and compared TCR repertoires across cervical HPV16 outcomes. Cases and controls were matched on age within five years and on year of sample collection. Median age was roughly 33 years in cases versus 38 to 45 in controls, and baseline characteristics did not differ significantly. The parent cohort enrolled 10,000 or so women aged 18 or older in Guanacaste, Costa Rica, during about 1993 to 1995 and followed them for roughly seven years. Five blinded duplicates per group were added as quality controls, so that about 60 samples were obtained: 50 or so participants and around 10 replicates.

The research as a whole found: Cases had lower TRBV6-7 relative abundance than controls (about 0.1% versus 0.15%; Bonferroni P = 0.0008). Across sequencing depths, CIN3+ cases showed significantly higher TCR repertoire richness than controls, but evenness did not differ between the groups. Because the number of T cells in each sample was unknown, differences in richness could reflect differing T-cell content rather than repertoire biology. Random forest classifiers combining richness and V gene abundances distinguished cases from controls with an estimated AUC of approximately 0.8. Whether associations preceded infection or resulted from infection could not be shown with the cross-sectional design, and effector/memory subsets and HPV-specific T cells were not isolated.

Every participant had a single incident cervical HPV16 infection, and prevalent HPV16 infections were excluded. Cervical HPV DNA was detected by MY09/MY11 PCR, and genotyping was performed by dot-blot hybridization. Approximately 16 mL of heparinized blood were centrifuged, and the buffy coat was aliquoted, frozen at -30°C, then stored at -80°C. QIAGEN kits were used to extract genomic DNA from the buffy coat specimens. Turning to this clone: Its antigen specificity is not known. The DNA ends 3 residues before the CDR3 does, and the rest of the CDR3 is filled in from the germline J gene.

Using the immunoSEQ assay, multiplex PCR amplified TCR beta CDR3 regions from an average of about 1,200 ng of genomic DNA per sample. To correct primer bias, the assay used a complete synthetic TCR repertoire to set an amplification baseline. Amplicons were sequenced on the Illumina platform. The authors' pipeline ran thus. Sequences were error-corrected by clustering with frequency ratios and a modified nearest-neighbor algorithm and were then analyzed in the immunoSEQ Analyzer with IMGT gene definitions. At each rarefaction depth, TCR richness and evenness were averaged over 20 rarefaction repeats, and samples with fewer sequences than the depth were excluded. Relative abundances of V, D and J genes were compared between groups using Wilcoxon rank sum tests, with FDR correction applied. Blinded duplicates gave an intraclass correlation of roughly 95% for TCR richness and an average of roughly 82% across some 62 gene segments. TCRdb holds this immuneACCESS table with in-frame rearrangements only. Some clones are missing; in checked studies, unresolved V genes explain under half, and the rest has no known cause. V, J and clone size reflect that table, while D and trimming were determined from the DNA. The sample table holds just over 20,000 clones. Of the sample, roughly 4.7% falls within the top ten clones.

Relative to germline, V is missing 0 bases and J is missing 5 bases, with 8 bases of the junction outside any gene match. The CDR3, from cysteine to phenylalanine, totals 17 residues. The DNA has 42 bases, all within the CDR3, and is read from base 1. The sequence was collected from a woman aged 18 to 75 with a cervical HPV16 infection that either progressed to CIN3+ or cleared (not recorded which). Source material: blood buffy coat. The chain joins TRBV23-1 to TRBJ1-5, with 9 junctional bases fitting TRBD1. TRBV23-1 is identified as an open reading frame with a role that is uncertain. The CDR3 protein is CASSQSVRDREDQPQHF. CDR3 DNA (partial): TGCGCCAGCAGTCAATCCGTCCGGGACAGGGAAGATCAGCCC.